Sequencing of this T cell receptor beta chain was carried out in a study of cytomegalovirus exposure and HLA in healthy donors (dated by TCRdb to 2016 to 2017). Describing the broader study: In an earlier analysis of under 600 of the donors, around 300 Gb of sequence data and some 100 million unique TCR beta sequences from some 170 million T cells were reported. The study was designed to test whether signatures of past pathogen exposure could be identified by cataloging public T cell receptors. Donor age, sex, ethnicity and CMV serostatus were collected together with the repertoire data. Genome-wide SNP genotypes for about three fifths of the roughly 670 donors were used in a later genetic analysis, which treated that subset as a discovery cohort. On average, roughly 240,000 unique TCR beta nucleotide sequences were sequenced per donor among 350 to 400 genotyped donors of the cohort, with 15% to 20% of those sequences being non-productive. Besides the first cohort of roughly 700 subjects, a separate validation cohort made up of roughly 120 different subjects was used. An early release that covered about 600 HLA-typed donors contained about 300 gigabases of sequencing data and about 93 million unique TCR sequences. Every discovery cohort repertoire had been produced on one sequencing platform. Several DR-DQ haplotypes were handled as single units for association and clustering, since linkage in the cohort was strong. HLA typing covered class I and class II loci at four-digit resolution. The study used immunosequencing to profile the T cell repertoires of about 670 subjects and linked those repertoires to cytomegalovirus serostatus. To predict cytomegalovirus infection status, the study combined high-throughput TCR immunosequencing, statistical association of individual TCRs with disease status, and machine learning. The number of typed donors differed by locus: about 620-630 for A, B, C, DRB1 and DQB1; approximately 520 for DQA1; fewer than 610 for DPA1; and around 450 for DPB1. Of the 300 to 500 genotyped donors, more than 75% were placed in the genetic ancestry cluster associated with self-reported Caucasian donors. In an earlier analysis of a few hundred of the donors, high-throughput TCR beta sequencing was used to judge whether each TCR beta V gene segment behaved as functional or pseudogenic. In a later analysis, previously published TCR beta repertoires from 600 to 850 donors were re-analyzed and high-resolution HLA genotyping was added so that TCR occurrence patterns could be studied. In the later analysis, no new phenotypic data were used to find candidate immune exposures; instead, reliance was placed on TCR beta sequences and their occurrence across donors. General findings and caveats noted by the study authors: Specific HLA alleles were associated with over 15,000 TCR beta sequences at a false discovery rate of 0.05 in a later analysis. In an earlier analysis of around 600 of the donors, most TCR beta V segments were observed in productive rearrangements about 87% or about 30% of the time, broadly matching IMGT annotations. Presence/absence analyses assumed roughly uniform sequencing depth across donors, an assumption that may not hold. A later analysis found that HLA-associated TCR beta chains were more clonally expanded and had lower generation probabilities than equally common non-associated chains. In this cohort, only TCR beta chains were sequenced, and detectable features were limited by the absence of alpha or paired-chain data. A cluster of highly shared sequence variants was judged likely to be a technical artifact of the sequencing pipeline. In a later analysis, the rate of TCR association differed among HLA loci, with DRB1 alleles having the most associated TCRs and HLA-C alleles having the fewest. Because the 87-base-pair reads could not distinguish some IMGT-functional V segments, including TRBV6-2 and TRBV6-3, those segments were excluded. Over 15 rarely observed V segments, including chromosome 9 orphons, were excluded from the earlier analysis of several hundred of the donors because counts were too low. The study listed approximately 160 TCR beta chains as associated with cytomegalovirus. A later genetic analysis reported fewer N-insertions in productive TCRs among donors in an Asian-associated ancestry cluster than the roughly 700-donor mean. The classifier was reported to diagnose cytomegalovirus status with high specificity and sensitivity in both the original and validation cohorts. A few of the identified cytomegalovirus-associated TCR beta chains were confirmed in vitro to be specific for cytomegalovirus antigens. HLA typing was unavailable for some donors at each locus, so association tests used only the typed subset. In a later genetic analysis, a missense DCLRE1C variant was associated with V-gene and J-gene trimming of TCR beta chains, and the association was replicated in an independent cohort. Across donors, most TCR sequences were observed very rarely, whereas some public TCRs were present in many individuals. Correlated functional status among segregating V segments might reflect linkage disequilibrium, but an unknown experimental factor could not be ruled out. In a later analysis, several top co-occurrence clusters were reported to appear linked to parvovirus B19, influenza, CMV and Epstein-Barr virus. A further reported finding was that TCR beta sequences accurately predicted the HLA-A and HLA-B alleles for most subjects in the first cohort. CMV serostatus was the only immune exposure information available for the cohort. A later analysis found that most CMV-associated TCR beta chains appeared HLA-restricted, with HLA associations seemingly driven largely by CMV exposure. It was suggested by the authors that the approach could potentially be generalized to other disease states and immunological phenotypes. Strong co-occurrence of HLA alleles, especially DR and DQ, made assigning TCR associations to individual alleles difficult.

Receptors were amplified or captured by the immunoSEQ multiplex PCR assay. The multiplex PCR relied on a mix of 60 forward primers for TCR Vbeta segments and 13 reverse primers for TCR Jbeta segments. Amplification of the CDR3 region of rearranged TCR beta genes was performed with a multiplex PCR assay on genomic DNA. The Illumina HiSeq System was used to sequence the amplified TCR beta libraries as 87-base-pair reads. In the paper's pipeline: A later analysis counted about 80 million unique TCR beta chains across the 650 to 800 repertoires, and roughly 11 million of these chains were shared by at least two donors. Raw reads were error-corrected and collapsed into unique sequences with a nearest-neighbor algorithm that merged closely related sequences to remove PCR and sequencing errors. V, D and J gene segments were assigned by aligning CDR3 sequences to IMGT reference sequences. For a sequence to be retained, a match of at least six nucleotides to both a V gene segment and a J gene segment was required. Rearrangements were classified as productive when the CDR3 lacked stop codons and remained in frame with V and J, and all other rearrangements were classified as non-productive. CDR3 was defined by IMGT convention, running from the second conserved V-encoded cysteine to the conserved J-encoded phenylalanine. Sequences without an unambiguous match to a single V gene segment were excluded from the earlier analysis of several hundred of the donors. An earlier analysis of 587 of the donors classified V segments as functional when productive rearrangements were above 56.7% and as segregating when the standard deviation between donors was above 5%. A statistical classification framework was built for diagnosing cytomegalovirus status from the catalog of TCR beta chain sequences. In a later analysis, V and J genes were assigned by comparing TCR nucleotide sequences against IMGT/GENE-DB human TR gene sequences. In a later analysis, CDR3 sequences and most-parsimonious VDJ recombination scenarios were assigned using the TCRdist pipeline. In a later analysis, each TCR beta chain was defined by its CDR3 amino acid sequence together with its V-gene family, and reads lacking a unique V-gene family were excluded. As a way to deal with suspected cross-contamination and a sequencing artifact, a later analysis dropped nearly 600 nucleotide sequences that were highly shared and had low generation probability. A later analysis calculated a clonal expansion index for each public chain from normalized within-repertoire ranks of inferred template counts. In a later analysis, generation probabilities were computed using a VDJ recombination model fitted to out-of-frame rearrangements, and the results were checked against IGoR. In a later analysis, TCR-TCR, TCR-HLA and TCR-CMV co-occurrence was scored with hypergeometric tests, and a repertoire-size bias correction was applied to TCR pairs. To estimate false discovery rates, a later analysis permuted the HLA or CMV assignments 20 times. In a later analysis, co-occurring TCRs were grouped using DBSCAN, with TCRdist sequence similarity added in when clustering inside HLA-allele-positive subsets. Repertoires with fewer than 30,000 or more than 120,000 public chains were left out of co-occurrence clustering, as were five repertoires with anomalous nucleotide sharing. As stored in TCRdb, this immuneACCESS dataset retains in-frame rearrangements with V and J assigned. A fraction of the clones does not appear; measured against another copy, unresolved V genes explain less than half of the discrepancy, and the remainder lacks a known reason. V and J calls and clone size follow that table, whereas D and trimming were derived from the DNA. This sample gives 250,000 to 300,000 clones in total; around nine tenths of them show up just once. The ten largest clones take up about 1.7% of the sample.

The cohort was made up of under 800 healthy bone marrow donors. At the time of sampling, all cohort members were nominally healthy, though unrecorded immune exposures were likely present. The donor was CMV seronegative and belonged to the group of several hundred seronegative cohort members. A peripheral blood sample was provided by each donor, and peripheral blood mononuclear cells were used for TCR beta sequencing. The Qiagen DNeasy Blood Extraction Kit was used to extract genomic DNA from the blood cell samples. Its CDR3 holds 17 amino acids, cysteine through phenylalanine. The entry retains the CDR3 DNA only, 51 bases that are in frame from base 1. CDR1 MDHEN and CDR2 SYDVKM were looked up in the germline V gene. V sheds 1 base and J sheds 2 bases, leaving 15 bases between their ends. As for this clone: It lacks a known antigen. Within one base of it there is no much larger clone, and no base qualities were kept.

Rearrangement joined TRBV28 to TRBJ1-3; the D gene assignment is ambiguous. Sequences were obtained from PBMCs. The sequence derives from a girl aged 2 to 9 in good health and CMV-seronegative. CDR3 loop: CASSLSGTRTPGNTIYF. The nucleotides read TGTGCCAGCAGTTTATCTGGCACTAGGACCCCTGGAAACACCATATATTTT.